This T cell receptor (beta chain) is from a study of blood T cell repertoires in COVID-19. With V trimmed by 5 bases and J by 3 bases, 4 bases remained unmatched. Germline-derived CDR1 and CDR2 are LNHDA and SQIVND (reference sequence). This CDR3 is 14 amino acids long. TCRdb's copy holds only in-frame clones and misses some; the assay was immunoSEQ multiplex PCR. The sample has roughly 280,000 clones, approximately 92% seen once. V is TRBV19 and J is TRBJ1-5; 7 bases are a match to TRBD1. Sequenced: PBMCs or T cells enriched from blood (not recorded which). The sequence was obtained from a woman younger than 35 who had recovered from COVID-19. CDR3 region: CASSLTGDNQPQHF. The CDR3 nucleotides read TGTGCCAGTAGTCTTACAGGGGACAATCAGCCCCAGCATTTT.